This TCR beta chain was sequenced in a study of PD-1 blockade in mismatch repair-deficient tumors. The overall study: All were previously treated, progressing patients with about 12 mismatch repair-deficient cancer types.

The assay was immunoSEQ multiplex PCR, and TCRdb's table has in-frame clones only and misses some. The sample yields some 110,000 clones, around three quarters seen once. This clone was picked up one time. The antigen is not known. Every patient had mismatch repair deficiency by PCR or immunohistochemistry. A few pembrolizumab responders had their TCRs sequenced. The CDR3 is 12 residues long. V lost 1 base and J 6 bases, leaving 7 bases between the germline ends. The germline gives CDR1 LNHNV, CDR2 YYDKDF (reference sequence). Study outcomes and limitations: Tumor-resident clones, often undetectable pretreatment in blood, expanded then contracted after pembrolizumab.

This specimen was peripheral blood, taken 60 weeks after starting pembrolizumab. The chain couples TRBV15 to TRBJ2-7; D gene ambiguous. This TCR was sampled from an adult with mismatch repair-deficient cancer. In nucleotides, the CDR3 is TGTGCCACCAGCAGAGGAGGTCTCGAGCAGTACTTC. Amino acids: CATSRGGLEQYF.